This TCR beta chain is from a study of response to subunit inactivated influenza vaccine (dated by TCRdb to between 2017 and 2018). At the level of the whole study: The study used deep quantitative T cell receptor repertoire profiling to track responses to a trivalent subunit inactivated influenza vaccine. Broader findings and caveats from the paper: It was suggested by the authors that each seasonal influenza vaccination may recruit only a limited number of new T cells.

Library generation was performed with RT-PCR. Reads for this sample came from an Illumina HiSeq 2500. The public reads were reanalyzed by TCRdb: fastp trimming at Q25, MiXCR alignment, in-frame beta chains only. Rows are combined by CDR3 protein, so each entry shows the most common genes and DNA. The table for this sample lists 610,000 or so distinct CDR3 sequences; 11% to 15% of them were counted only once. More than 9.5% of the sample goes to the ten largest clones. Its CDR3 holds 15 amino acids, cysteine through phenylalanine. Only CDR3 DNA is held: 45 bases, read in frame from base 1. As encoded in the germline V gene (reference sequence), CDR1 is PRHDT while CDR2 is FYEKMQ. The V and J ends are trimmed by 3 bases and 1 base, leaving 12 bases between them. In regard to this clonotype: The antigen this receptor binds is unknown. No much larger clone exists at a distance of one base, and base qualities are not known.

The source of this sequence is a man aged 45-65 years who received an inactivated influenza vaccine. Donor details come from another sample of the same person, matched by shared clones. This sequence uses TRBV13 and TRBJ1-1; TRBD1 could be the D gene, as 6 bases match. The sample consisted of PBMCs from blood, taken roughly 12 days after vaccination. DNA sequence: TGTGCCAGCAGCTTGGGACACCCAAAGAACACTGAAGCTTTCTTT. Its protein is CASSLGHPKNTEAFF. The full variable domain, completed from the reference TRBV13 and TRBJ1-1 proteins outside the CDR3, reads AAGVIQSPRHLIKEKRETATLKCYPIPRHDTVYWYQQGPGQDPQFLISFYEKMQSDKGSIPDRFSAQQFSDYHSELNMSSLELGDSALYFCASSLGHPKNTEAFFGQGTRLTVV.